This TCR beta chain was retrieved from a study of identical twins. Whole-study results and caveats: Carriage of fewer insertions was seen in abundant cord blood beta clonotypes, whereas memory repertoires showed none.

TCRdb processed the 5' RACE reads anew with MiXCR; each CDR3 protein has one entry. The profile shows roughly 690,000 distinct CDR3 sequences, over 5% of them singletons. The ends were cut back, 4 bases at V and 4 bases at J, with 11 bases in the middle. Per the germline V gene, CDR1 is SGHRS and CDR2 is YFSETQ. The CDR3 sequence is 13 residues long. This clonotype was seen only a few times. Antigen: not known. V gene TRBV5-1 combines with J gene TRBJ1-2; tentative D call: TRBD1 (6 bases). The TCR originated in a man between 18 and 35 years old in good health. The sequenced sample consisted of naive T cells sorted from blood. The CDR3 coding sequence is TGCGCCAGCAGCGGGGGCTCTACCTATGGCTACACCTTC. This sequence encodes CASSGGSTYGYTF. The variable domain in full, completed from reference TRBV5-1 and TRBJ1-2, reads KAGVTQTPRYLIKTRGQQVTLSCSPISGHRSVSWYQQTPGQGLQFLFEYFSETQRNKGNFPGRFSGRQFSNSRSEMNVSTLELGDSALYLCASSGGSTYGYTFGSGTRLTVV.